Following are 2 T cell receptor beta chains from one sample sequenced in a study of blood T cells in healthy people across ages. A second about 6 to 12 cycle PCR used barcoded and J-beta primers. TCRdb recomputed calls from the 5' RACE reads with MiXCR, one row per CDR3 protein. The sample lists 1.5 million to 2 million distinct CDR3 sequences, over 25% occurring once. Sequencing was performed on blood. The receptors come from a woman aged 25 to 39 in good health.

Only a few counts were recorded for this clonotype. The chain employs TRBV7-2 and TRBJ1-2; D not certain. The ends were cut back, 3 bases at V and 7 bases at J, with 21 bases in the middle. This CDR3 is 16 amino acids long. From germline, CDR1 is SGHTA and CDR2 FQGNSA. CDR3: CASSFRAFGSRGGYTF. The CDR3 nucleotides read TGTGCCAGCAGCTTTCGGGCATTCGGCAGCCGGGGTGGCTACACCTTC.

This clonotype has a handful of counts. The CDR3 here is CASSPTGTGAEKLFF. The CDR3 region has the DNA TGTGCCAGCAGCCCCACCGGGACAGGGGCTGAAAAACTGTTTTTT. The V call is TRBV11-2, the J call TRBJ1-4; 10 nucleotides match TRBD1. Germline trimming cut 5 bases from V and 7 bases from J; bases unmatched to any gene: 7. The CDR3 has 15 amino acids. Germline V gives CDR1 SGHAT, CDR2 FQNNGV. Variable domain in full (rest from reference TRBV11-2 and TRBJ1-4): EAGVAQSPRYKIIEKRQSVAFWCNPISGHATLYWYQQILGQGPKLLIQFQNNGVVDDSQLPKDRFSAERLKGVDSTLKIQPAKLEDSAVYLCASSPTGTGAEKLFFGSGTQLSVL.